A single sample gave rise to the 12 T cell receptor beta chains below, sequenced in a study of control samples from healthy donors and cancer patients. Assay used: immunoSEQ multiplex PCR; TCRdb lists only in-frame clones, some missing. The table includes 170,000 or so clones, 94% detected once. Sequencing input: blood. These TCRs come from a woman younger than 30 in good health.

The chain couples TRBV5-6 to TRBJ1-5, with D perhaps TRBD1 (5 bases). Germline loops: CDR1 SGHDT, CDR2 YYEEEE. The V and J ends lost 0 bases and 14 bases respectively, with 18 bases between them. The CDR3 contains 14 residues. The CDR3 sequence is CASSLGGQGAGKHF. The CDR3 DNA reads TGTGCCAGCAGCTTGGGGGGTCAGGGTGCAGGGAAGCATTTT.

The chain carries TRBV5-6 and TRBJ2-7; D is unclear. The germline CDR1 and CDR2 sequences are SGHDT and YYEEEE. CDR3 length: 16 amino acids. With 1 base removed from V and 2 bases from J, the gap between germline ends came to 16 bases. The CDR3, as DNA: TGTGCCAGCAGCTTGTTGGTCCCTACCCAGACCTACGAGCAGTACTTC. Translated, it gives CASSLLVPTQTYEQYF.

The count of this clone is one. This chain joins TRBV11-2 and TRBJ1-3; 9 bases map to TRBD1. This CDR3 contains 15 residues. Germline V gives CDR1 SGHAT, CDR2 FQNNGV. Trimming at V came to 4 bases and at J to 2 bases, leaving 3 bases not matched to a gene. In nucleotides, the CDR3 is TGTGCCAGCAGCTCACAGGGGGCCACTGGAAACACCATATATTTT. This translates into CASSSQGATGNTIYF. The whole variable domain, filled in from reference TRBV11-2 and TRBJ1-3, reads EAGVAQSPRYKIIEKRQSVAFWCNPISGHATLYWYQQILGQGPKLLIQFQNNGVVDDSQLPKDRFSAERLKGVDSTLKIQPAKLEDSAVYLCASSSQGATGNTIYFGEGSWLTVV.

V usage is TRBV9 and J usage is TRBJ1-2, with 8 bases identical to TRBD1. The CDR3 has 16 residues. J gave up 7 bases and V 4 bases, and 15 bases lay outside the gene matches. Per the germline V gene, CDR1 is SGDLS and CDR2 is YYNGEE. This CDR3 reads CASSLGSGGASLGYTF. The CDR3 DNA reads as TGTGCCAGCAGCTTAGGGTCAGGGGGCGCGTCTCTTGGCTACACCTTC. Together with reference TRBV9 and TRBJ1-2, the CDR3 gives the full variable domain: DSGVTQTPKHLITATGQRVTLRCSPRSGDLSVYWYQQSLDQGLQFLIQYYNGEERAKGNILERFSAQQFPDLHSELNLSSLELGDSALYFCASSLGSGGASLGYTFGSGTRLTVV.

The chain is built from TRBV6-2 or TRBV6-3 and TRBJ2-3; TRBD2 matches 7 bases. The V segment lost 4 bases and the J segment 3 bases; nucleotides outside the gene matches: 7. Germline CDR1 MNHEY, CDR2 SVGEGT. The CDR3 is 15 amino acids. CDR3 nucleotide sequence: TGTGCCAGCAGTTGGACCGGGGGAGGGACAGATACGCAGTATTTT. Translation: CASSWTGGGTDTQYF.

This sequence joins TRBV5-6 and TRBJ2-5; D tentatively reads TRBD1 or TRBD2 (5 bases each). CDR1 is SGHDT and CDR2 is YYEEEE in the germline V gene. Trimming shortened V by 7 bases and J by 9 bases, and 31 bases separated the two germline ends. The CDR3 loop spans 17 amino acids. The CDR3 region is CASAKTGMPPGPRAQYF. In DNA form, the CDR3 reads TGTGCCAGCGCCAAAACCGGGATGCCACCCGGACCCAGGGCCCAGTACTTC. The full variable domain, with the rest looked up from reference TRBV5-6 and TRBJ2-5, is DAGVTQSPTHLIKTRGQQVTLRCSPKSGHDTVSWYQQALGQGPQFIFQYYEEEERQRGNFPDRFSGHQFPNYSSELNVNALLLGDSALYLCASAKTGMPPGPRAQYFGPGTRLLVL.

The chain has TRBV2 and TRBJ1-5; the match to TRBD1 covers 11 bases. V dropped 6 bases and J dropped 1; count of bases not matched to a gene: 5. Germline CDR1 and CDR2: SNHLY and FYNNEI. The CDR3 covers 16 residues. The CDR3 loop reads CASSAGTGGSNQPQHF. In nucleotides, the CDR3 is TGTGCCAGCAGCGCGGGGACAGGGGGAAGCAATCAGCCCCAGCATTTT.

This clone has a single count. The V call is TRBV7-2, the J call TRBJ2-3; D not resolved. V lost 5 bases, J lost 2 bases, and 14 bases lay in between. Germline CDR1 reads SGHTA; CDR2 reads FQGNSA. The CDR3 runs to 15 residues. This chain's CDR3 is CASSARPWITDTQYF. The CDR3 nucleotides read TGTGCCAGCAGCGCCCGCCCTTGGATCACAGATACGCAGTATTTT.

This chain joins TRBV7-3 and TRBJ1-2, with D unclear. The ends were cut back, 5 bases at V and 3 bases at J, with 10 bases in the middle. Germline V CDR1 and CDR2: SGHTA, FQGTGA. The CDR3 has 13 residues. Written as DNA, the CDR3 is TGTGCCAGCAGCATCGACAACCACTATGGCTACACCTTC. As protein: CASSIDNHYGYTF. Based on the CDR3 plus reference TRBV7-3 and TRBJ1-2, the full variable domain is GAGVSQTPSNKVTEKGKYVELRCDPISGHTALYWYRQSLGQGPEFLIYFQGTGAADDSGLPNDRFFAVRPEGSVSTLKIQRTERGDSAVYLCASSIDNHYGYTFGSGTRLTVV.

As DNA, the CDR3 is TGTGCCAGCAGCTTATCCCAGGGGGGCTGGGGCATTCAGTACTTC. It encodes CASSLSQGGWGIQYF. This chain links TRBV7-2 with TRBJ2-4, with a weak D call TRBD1 (7 bases). CDR3 size: 15 residues. Per germline, CDR1 SGHTA and CDR2 FQGNSA. Trimming shortened V by 2 bases and J by 9 bases, and 17 bases separated the two germline ends.

The chain employs TRBV9 and TRBJ1-4, with TRBD1 identical over 8 bases. There are 15 residues in the CDR3. Germline trimming cut 3 bases from V and 7 bases from J; bases unmatched to any gene: 8. Germline V CDR1 and CDR2: SGDLS, YYNGEE. CDR3 amino acids: CASSAGDRWAEKLFF. As DNA, the CDR3 is TGTGCCAGCAGCGCCGGGGACAGGTGGGCTGAAAAACTGTTTTTT.

The chain combines TRBV18 with TRBJ1-6; the D is unclear. This CDR3 comprises 13 residues. Per germline, CDR1 KGHSH and CDR2 LQKENI. V was clipped by 2 bases and J by 10 bases, with 9 bases between them. This CDR3 reads CASSPNLESPLHF. The CDR3 DNA sequence: TGTGCCAGCTCACCAAACCTAGAATCACCCCTCCACTTT.